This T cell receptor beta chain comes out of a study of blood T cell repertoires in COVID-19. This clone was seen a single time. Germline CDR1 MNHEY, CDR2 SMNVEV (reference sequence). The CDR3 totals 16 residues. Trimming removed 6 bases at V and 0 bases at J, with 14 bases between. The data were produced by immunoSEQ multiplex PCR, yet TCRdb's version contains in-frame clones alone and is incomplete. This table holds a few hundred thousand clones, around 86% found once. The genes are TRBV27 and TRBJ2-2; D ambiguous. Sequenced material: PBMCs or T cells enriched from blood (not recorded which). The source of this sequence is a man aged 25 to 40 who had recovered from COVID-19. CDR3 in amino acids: CASRPTVQANTGELFF. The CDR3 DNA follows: TGTGCCAGCAGACCCACAGTGCAGGCGAACACCGGGGAGCTGTTTTTT.